The 17 T cell receptor beta chains reported below all come from one sample, sequenced in a study of cytotoxic CD8 clonotypes in ibrutinib-treated CLL. Sequencing was performed with immunoSEQ multiplex PCR; in TCRdb, only in-frame clones are kept and a portion is missing. Of approximately 200,000 clones listed, approximately 72% were seen once; the top ten hold roughly an eighth. Sequences were derived from PBMCs, sampled after 24 months of ibrutinib treatment. The receptors here all came from a human donor with chronic lymphocytic leukemia.

J is TRBJ2-1 and V is TRBV23-1, with a tentative D call TRBD1 (6 bases). TRBV23-1 counts as an open reading frame of uncertain function. The V end lost 3 bases, the J end lost 0 bases, and 12 bases lay between the germline ends. The CDR3 covers 16 residues. For the CDR3, the DNA is TGCGCCAGCAGTCACGACAGGTTTAGCTCCTACAATGAGCAGTTCTTC. Amino acid sequence: CASSHDRFSSYNEQFF.

This clone was detected a few times. This sequence joins TRBV27 and TRBJ1-1, with D maybe TRBD1 (5 bases). The germline V and J ends were trimmed by 7 bases and 4 bases, with 19 bases remaining between them. Germline V lookup: CDR1 MNHEY, CDR2 SMNVEV (reference sequence). The CDR3 extends over 15 amino acids. The CDR3 here is CASIKPSGFGTEAFF. CDR3 DNA sequence: TGTGCCAGCATTAAACCTTCAGGGTTTGGCACTGAAGCTTTCTTT.

The chain joins TRBV5-4 to TRBJ2-7; 11 bases align to TRBD2. The CDR3 is 15 residues long. V lost 5 bases, J lost 2 bases, and 6 bases stayed unmatched. Germline lookup yields CDR1 SGHNT and CDR2 YYREEE (reference sequence). The CDR3 nucleotides read TGTGCCAGCAGGGGGGGACTAGCGGAGGCCTACGAGCAGTACTTC. This codes for CASRGGLAEAYEQYF.

CDR3 DNA: TGTGCCAGCAGCTTGGCGGGAGCTCAAGAGACCCAGTACTTC. This sequence encodes CASSLAGAQETQYF. This chain joins TRBV2 and TRBJ2-5; 7 bases line up with TRBD2. The junction had 6 bases not matched to a gene; V was cut back by 6 bases and J by 2 bases. Germline V gives CDR1 SNHLY, CDR2 FYNNEI. The CDR3 runs 14 residues. Variable domain in full (rest from reference TRBV2 and TRBJ2-5): EPEVTQTPSHQVTQMGQEVILRCVPISNHLYFYWYRQILGQKVEFLVSFYNNEISEKSEIFDDQFSVERPDGSNFTLKIRSTKLEDSAMYFCASSLAGAQETQYFGPGTRLLVL.

The chain employs TRBV11-2 and TRBJ1-1; D is uncertain. The CDR3 runs to 12 residues. V gave up 1 base and J gave up 12 bases, with 12 bases separating them. In germline, CDR1 is SGHAT, CDR2 FQNNGV. CDR3 DNA sequence: TGTGCCAGCAGCTTAGTTGGCGGGCGGTCTTTCTTT. Its protein is CASSLVGGRSFF.

The chain links TRBV6-1 to TRBJ2-5; D remains ambiguous. The V end was cut by 8 bases, the J end by 4 bases, with 11 bases between. CDR3 length: 12 amino acids. Germline CDR1 MNHNS, CDR2 SASEGT. CDR3 DNA sequence: TGTGCCAGCCTGGAGCCACGAGAGACCCAGTACTTC. It specifies CASLEPRETQYF.

The chain couples TRBV10-3 to TRBJ2-3, with 9 positions matching TRBD1. Trimming at V came to 5 bases and at J to 6 bases, leaving 9 bases not matched to a gene. The germline V gene encodes CDR1 ENHRY and CDR2 SYGVKD. The CDR3 has 15 residues. The CDR3 bases are TGTGCCATCAGTCCCGACAGGGGGGATTTTGATACGCAGTATTTT. Its translation is CAISPDRGDFDTQYF.

The chain joins TRBV4-2 to TRBJ1-2; a weak D match, TRBD1 (5 bases). V lost 0 bases to trimming and J lost 4 bases, with 12 bases between them. The CDR3 sequence is 15 residues long. In germline, CDR1 is LGHNA, CDR2 YNFKEQ. The CDR3 DNA follows: TGTGCCAGCAGCCAAGACCCAGGGAATTCCTATGGCTACACCTTC. It translates to CASSQDPGNSYGYTF.

J is TRBJ1-4 and V is TRBV18; TRBD1 is a possible D gene (6 bases). Trimming shortened V by 1 base and J by 6 bases, and 18 bases separated the two germline ends. Germline V gives CDR1 KGHSH, CDR2 LQKENI. This CDR3 contains 17 residues. The CDR3 reads CASSPQPNRVQDEKLFF. CDR3 coding DNA: TGTGCCAGCTCACCACAACCGAACAGGGTTCAGGATGAAAAACTGTTTTTT.

The count of this clone is one. The chain has TRBV6-1 and TRBJ1-5; D is undetermined. Germline V CDR1 and CDR2: MNHNS, SASEGT. Between the trimmed V and J ends, which lost 5 bases and 0 bases, there was a span of 11 bases. There are 15 residues in the CDR3. The DNA for the CDR3 is TGTGCCAGCAGTTTCGGACGGTATAGCAATCAGCCCCAGCATTTT. It translates to CASSFGRYSNQPQHF.

V is TRBV15 and J is TRBJ2-7; possibly TRBD2 for D (5 bases). Germline CDR1 LNHNV, CDR2 YYDKDF (reference sequence). V lost 0 bases to trimming and J lost 2 bases, with 20 bases between them. The CDR3 length is 18 residues. CDR3 residues: CATSRDQLGIASTYEQYF. The CDR3, as DNA: TGTGCCACCAGCAGAGATCAGTTGGGAATAGCGAGTACCTACGAGCAGTACTTC.

V gene TRBV7-2 combines with J gene TRBJ2-7; TRBD2 matches at 10 bases. The CDR3 is 15 amino acids. The V and J ends lost 4 bases and 4 bases, in that order; junction bases with no gene match: 7. Germline V gives CDR1 SGHTA, CDR2 FQGNSA. Here the CDR3 reads CASSYSGREIYEQYF. Written as DNA, the CDR3 is TGTGCCAGCAGCTACAGCGGGAGGGAGATTTACGAGCAGTACTTC.

The J gene is TRBJ2-5, the V gene TRBV4-2; the D gene is possibly TRBD1 (6 bases). This CDR3 spans 16 amino acids. V lost 5 bases, J lost 5 bases, and 21 bases lay in between. Germline loops: CDR1 LGHNA, CDR2 YNFKEQ. CDR3 sequence reads: CASSSETRQADETQYF. CDR3 DNA sequence: TGTGCCAGCAGCAGCGAGACAAGACAGGCCGATGAGACCCAGTACTTC.

J is TRBJ2-1 and V is TRBV7-3; possibly TRBD2 for D (6 bases). CDR1 SGHTA and CDR2 FQGTGA come from the germline V gene. This CDR3 is 16 amino acids long. Trimming removed 5 bases at V and 2 bases at J, with 16 bases between. CDR3 in amino acids: CASSPAGLGTYNEQFF. CDR3 nucleotides: TGTGCCAGCAGCCCCGCGGGGCTAGGGACCTACAATGAGCAGTTCTTC.

The rearrangement joins TRBV30 to TRBJ2-1; 7 positions agree with TRBD2. Germline V gene data show CDR1 as GTSNPN and CDR2 as SVGIG (reference sequence). Germline trimming cut 3 bases from V and 2 bases from J; bases unmatched to any gene: 7. The CDR3 runs 15 residues. CDR3 sequence: CAWREGRGTYNEQFF. CDR3 sequence (DNA): TGTGCCTGGAGGGAGGGGCGGGGGACCTACAATGAGCAGTTCTTC.

The CDR3 nucleotides are TGCGCCAGCAGCAGCACTGAGGGTTCTGGAAACACCATATATTTT. Amino acid sequence: CASSSTEGSGNTIYF. The V and J genes are TRBV5-1 and TRBJ1-3; no definite D call. The CDR3 totals 15 residues. The germline gives CDR1 SGHRS, CDR2 YFSETQ. Trimming removed 4 bases from V and 1 base from J, with 12 bases in between.

The chain links TRBV5-4 to TRBJ2-2; TRBD2 might be the D (5 bases). Germline V gene data show CDR1 as SGHNT and CDR2 as YYREEE (reference sequence). Trimming stripped 4 bases from V and 4 bases from J, with 17 bases between. CDR3 length: 16 residues. CDR3 DNA sequence: TGTGCCAGCAGCCCGGACTGGAGACGAGGCACCGGGGAGCTGTTTTTT. This gives the protein CASSPDWRRGTGELFF.